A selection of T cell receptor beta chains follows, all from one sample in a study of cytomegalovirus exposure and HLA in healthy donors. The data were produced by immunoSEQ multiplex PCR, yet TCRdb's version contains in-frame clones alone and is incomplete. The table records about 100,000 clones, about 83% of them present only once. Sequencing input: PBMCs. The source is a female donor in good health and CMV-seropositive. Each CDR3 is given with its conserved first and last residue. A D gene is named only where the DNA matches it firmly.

CASSLENRGVVGGYTF,TRBD1,TRBJ1-2,TRBV5-5
CASRFRDSNTEAFF,-,TRBJ1-1,TRBV5-1
CATSLTRGSEGTSYEQYF,TRBD2,TRBJ2-7,TRBV15
CASSVGMGSTEAFF,-,TRBJ1-1,TRBV9
CASTRDRLFTTNEKLFF,TRBD1,TRBJ1-4,TRBV2
CASSRPGTGGENYGYTF,TRBD1,TRBJ1-2,TRBV28
CASSQDRLSSYNEQFF,-,TRBJ2-1,TRBV4-2
CASSRAGGPEQYF,TRBD2,TRBJ2-7,TRBV18
CASSASSGGSYGYTF,TRBD1,TRBJ1-2,TRBV9
CASSFLRVSTDTQYF,-,TRBJ2-3,TRBV27
CASSLGVSGGGAKNIQYF,TRBD2,TRBJ2-4,TRBV7-2
CASRGVLGQGPNEQFF,TRBD1,TRBJ2-1,TRBV27
CASRLLAGGLADTQYF,TRBD2,TRBJ2-3,TRBV27
CASSLADRGYEQYF,TRBD1,TRBJ2-7,TRBV27
CASSRTGGPDYGYTF,TRBD1,TRBJ1-2,TRBV11-2
CASSPKQANYGYTF,-,TRBJ1-2,TRBV18
CAISESGTEAFF,-,TRBJ1-1,TRBV10-3
CASSYLQETQYF,-,TRBJ2-5,TRBV6-6
CASSPLTSTEQFF,-,TRBJ2-1,TRBV6-5
CSSSFQVGTGELFF,-,TRBJ2-2,TRBV7-9
CACGQGTSTDTQYF,TRBD1,TRBJ2-3,TRBV30
CASSNGGGVGYTF,-,TRBJ1-2,TRBV28
CASSPRAGRGLYEQYF,TRBD1,TRBJ2-7,TRBV2
CASSLRGGNINEQYF,-,TRBJ2-7,TRBV10-2
CASQRTSGSYEQYF,TRBD2,TRBJ2-7,TRBV10-2
CASSRGLAGITDTQYF,TRBD2,TRBJ2-3,TRBV2
CACARDTRDTQYF,-,TRBJ2-3,TRBV30
CASSYSRQPIYSPLHF,-,TRBJ1-6,TRBV6-5
CATSSGSQPQHF,-,TRBJ1-5,TRBV28
CASRDSSSYNEQFF,-,TRBJ2-1,TRBV2